These 23 T cell receptor beta chains share one sample of origin, sequenced in a study of PD-L1 blockade in urothelial cancer (dated 2017 in TCRdb). Library construction relied on the immunoSEQ multiplex PCR assay. TCRdb holds this immuneACCESS table with in-frame rearrangements only. Some clones are missing; in checked studies, unresolved V genes explain under half, and the rest has no known cause. The sample table shows 46,000 or so clones, and approximately 84% are seen once. The ten largest clones take up around 9.3% of the sample. This specimen's time point label, interpreted: peripheral blood 6 weeks after treatment start. This sample comprised PBMCs, obtained around atezolizumab (anti-PD-L1) treatment. These receptors all come from a man in his 60s with urothelial cancer.

The V gene is TRBV7-2, the J gene TRBJ2-7; the D is unclear. Looked up from germline, CDR1 is SGHTA and CDR2 is FQGNSA. The CDR3 length is 13 residues. V dropped 4 bases and J dropped 6 bases, with 13 bases sitting between them. The CDR3 loop is CASSSYVLREQYF. The CDR3 DNA is TGTGCCAGCAGCTCTTATGTCCTTCGCGAGCAGTACTTC.

The chain employs TRBV11-3 and TRBJ2-5; 9 nucleotides line up with TRBD1. There are 16 residues in the CDR3. The V segment lost 1 base and the J segment 1 base; nucleotides outside the gene matches: 4. Germline assignment: CDR1 SGHNT and CDR2 YENEEA. Here the CDR3 DNA reads TGTGCCAGCAGCTTAGTGGACAGGGGCCCCCAAGAGACCCAGTACTTC. This translates into CASSLVDRGPQETQYF.

This rearrangement joins TRBV13 to TRBJ2-6, with D possibly being TRBD1 (6 bases). The germline V gene encodes CDR1 PRHDT and CDR2 FYEKMQ (reference sequence). The ends were cut back, 6 bases at V and 4 bases at J, with 13 bases in the middle. The CDR3 runs to 15 residues. The CDR3, as DNA: TGTGCCAGCAGGGCACAGGGTCCCGGGGCCAACGTCCTGACTTTC. This encodes CASRAQGPGANVLTF.

CDR3 bases: TGTGCCAGCAGCTCCAGGGGGAGCGGGGGGGCAGATACGCAGTATTTT. It yields the protein CASSSRGSGGADTQYF. The chain has TRBV7-3 and TRBJ2-3, with 10 bases that match TRBD2. CDR1 is SGHTA and CDR2 is FQGTGA in the germline V gene. The CDR3 covers 16 residues. With 4 bases clipped from V and 4 bases from J, the junction kept 8 bases outside the gene matches.

V gene TRBV4-3 combines with J gene TRBJ2-5; D unresolved. CDR1 is LGHNA, CDR2 YSLEER, per germline. CDR3 length equals 13 residues. V lost 2 bases and J 0 bases, leaving 4 bases between the germline ends. The CDR3 spells CASSQNNQETQYF. The CDR3 nucleotides are TGCGCCAGCAGCCAAAACAACCAAGAGACCCAGTACTTC.

The gene calls are TRBV7-2 and TRBJ2-3; weak D call: TRBD2 (5 bases). CDR3 length: 15 residues. Trimming cost V 2 bases and J 0 bases, with 9 bases left between them. Germline loops: CDR1 SGHTA, CDR2 FQGNSA. For the CDR3, the DNA is TGTGCCAGCAGCTTACGGGGTATTAGCACAGATACGCAGTATTTT. It is translated as CASSLRGISTDTQYF.

The V and J genes are TRBV10-3 and TRBJ1-2; D is unresolved. In germline, CDR1 is ENHRY, CDR2 SYGVKD. The CDR3 totals 10 residues. Trimming left V 7 bases short and J 8 bases short, with 8 bases between. For the CDR3, the DNA is TGTGCCATCATATTTCGGGGCTACACCTTC. The encoded protein is CAIIFRGYTF.

The chain employs TRBV7-9 and TRBJ1-2; TRBD1 matches 9 bases. The CDR3 runs to 16 residues. V shed 2 bases and J 4 bases; nucleotides not matched to a gene: 8. Germline V gives CDR1 SEHNR, CDR2 FQNEAQ (reference sequence). Here the CDR3 DNA reads TGTGCCAGCAGCTTATTGGGGGACAGGGTGAGCTATGGCTACACCTTC. Its translation is CASSLLGDRVSYGYTF.

This rearrangement joins TRBV6-6 to TRBJ2-2; TRBD1 might be the D (6 bases). Trimming cost V 6 bases and J 0 bases, with 11 bases left between them. The CDR3 is 15 residues long. The germline CDR1 and CDR2 sequences are MNHNY and SVGAGI (reference sequence). This CDR3 reads CASRTDRTNTGELFF. In DNA form, the CDR3 reads TGTGCCAGCAGGACCGACAGGACGAACACCGGGGAGCTGTTTTTT.

The J gene is TRBJ2-3, the V gene TRBV2, with 8 bases identical to TRBD1. Losses at the gene ends were 6 bases for V and 6 bases for J; bases not matched to a gene: 8. CDR3 length equals 14 residues. Germline V gene lookup returns CDR1 SNHLY and CDR2 FYNNEI. The CDR3 DNA is TGTGCCAGCAGCGGGACAGGTCCCTGGGATACGCAGTATTTT. It specifies CASSGTGPWDTQYF. The full variable domain, completed using reference TRBV2 and TRBJ2-3, is EPEVTQTPSHQVTQMGQEVILRCVPISNHLYFYWYRQILGQKVEFLVSFYNNEISEKSEIFDDQFSVERPDGSNFTLKIRSTKLEDSAMYFCASSGTGPWDTQYFGPGTRLTVL.

The chain links TRBV19 to TRBJ1-2, with 8 bases lining up with TRBD1. Germline loops: CDR1 LNHDA, CDR2 SQIVND (reference sequence). J was trimmed by 0 bases and V by 3 bases; bases with no gene match: 9. The CDR3 sequence is 17 residues long. The CDR3, as DNA: TGTGCCAGTAGTATGTATCGGGACAGGCTTCCTAACTATGGCTACACCTTC. It specifies CASSMYRDRLPNYGYTF.

CDR3 DNA: TGCGCCAGCAGCCAGGAAGCCTTCTCAGGGGGCTATGGCTATGGCTACACCTTC. This encodes CASSQEAFSGGYGYGYTF. The V gene is TRBV4-3, the J gene TRBJ1-2, with TRBD1 identical over 8 bases. Trimming took 3 bases from V and 4 from J; bases not matched to a gene: 16. CDR3 size: 18 residues. Germline CDR1 is LGHNA and CDR2 is YSLEER.

The chain combines TRBV7-6 with TRBJ1-4; D may be TRBD1 (6 bases). Trimming removed 2 bases at V and 9 bases at J, with 16 bases between. The CDR3 length is 15 residues. The germline V gene encodes CDR1 SGHVS and CDR2 FNYEAQ. The CDR3 spells CASSLSPGEGKKLFF. Here the CDR3 DNA reads TGTGCCAGCAGCTTATCTCCAGGGGAGGGGAAAAAACTGTTTTTT.

The V and J genes are TRBV6-1 and TRBJ1-5; a weak D match, TRBD1 (5 bases). Germline CDR1 MNHNS, CDR2 SASEGT. CDR3 length equals 15 residues. The V gene lost 1 base and the J gene lost 3 bases, with 10 bases spanning the gap. The CDR3 spells CASSEGAGYNQPQHF. DNA for the CDR3: TGTGCCAGCAGTGAAGGTGCAGGGTACAATCAGCCCCAGCATTTT.

The chain recombines TRBV7-6 with TRBJ1-2; D possibly corresponds to TRBD1 (6 bases). CDR1 is SGHVS, CDR2 FNYEAQ, per germline. Trimming removed 5 bases at V and 0 bases at J, with 10 bases between. This CDR3 region has 14 residues. This CDR3 is CASSPRTANYGYTF. The CDR3 DNA sequence: TGTGCCAGCAGCCCGCGGACAGCTAACTATGGCTACACCTTC.

The chain is built from TRBV19 and TRBJ1-3; no firm D call. CDR3 length: 13 amino acids. The V gene lost 5 bases and the J gene lost 0 bases, with 5 bases spanning the gap. Germline lookup yields CDR1 LNHDA and CDR2 SQIVND (reference sequence). This chain's CDR3 is CASSPVSGNTIYF. The CDR3 DNA is TGTGCCAGTAGTCCGGTCTCTGGAAACACCATATATTTT.

This clone was counted a single time. V is TRBV7-9 and J is TRBJ2-5; 8 positions agree with TRBD2. The CDR3 has 16 residues. Per the germline V gene, CDR1 is SEHNR and CDR2 is FQNEAQ (reference sequence). V was pared by 5 bases and J by 1 base, with 9 bases of the junction left unmatched. CDR3 coding DNA: TGTGCCAGCAGCCGTGGGGGGCGGGGGGTCCAAGAGACCCAGTACTTC. Translating it yields CASSRGGRGVQETQYF.

The rearrangement uses TRBV6-1 and TRBJ1-4; 11 nucleotides align to TRBD1. This CDR3 is 12 amino acids long. Germline-derived CDR1 and CDR2 are MNHNS and SASEGT. Trimming at V came to 10 bases and at J to 13 bases, leaving 8 bases not matched to a gene. The DNA of the CDR3 is TGTGCCACCTATGGGACAGGGGGTCGACTGTTTTTT. Translating gives CATYGTGGRLFF.

The chain has TRBV29-1 and TRBJ1-6; TRBD1 agrees at 9 bases. CDR3 size: 13 residues. Unmatched junction bases numbered 4, after V lost 7 bases and J lost 6 bases. Per germline, CDR1 SQVTM and CDR2 ANQGSEA. CDR3 bases: TGCAGCGCCATGACAGGGGGTAATTCACCCCTCCACTTT. It translates to CSAMTGGNSPLHF.

J is TRBJ2-7 and V is TRBV7-8; the D gene is possibly TRBD2 (5 bases). The CDR3 is made up of 17 amino acids. CDR1 is SGHVS and CDR2 is FQNEAQ in the germline V gene. Trimming left V 5 bases short and J 3 bases short, with 23 bases between. In DNA form, the CDR3 reads TGTGCCAGCAGCCCTCTGGGCCTAGCAAGCCAAAGCTACGAGCAGTACTTC. Protein: CASSPLGLASQSYEQYF.

The rearrangement joins TRBV5-4 to TRBJ2-2; D possibly corresponds to TRBD1 (6 bases). Deletions cut 5 bases from V and 3 bases from J, with 14 bases between. The CDR3 has 15 residues. The V gene's germline CDR1 is SGHNT and CDR2 YYREEE (reference sequence). This CDR3 reads CASRKTGVYTGELFF. The CDR3 region has the DNA TGTGCCAGCAGGAAGACAGGAGTTTACACCGGGGAGCTGTTTTTT.

This clone was counted between two and nine times. This chain connects TRBV30 to TRBJ2-7, with D perhaps matching TRBD1 (5 bases). This CDR3 has 14 amino acids. CDR1 is GTSNPN and CDR2 is SVGIG in the germline V gene (reference sequence). Trimming removed 4 bases from V and 0 bases from J, with 13 bases in between. The CDR3 region is CAWKLTASSYEQYF. The CDR3 nucleotides are TGTGCCTGGAAGCTGACAGCCAGCTCCTACGAGCAGTACTTC.

The genes are TRBV6-6 and TRBJ1-4; TRBD1 matches at 7 bases. After removal of 6 bases from V and 8 bases from J, the junction contained 12 bases not matched to a gene. The CDR3 covers 15 residues. Germline assignment: CDR1 MNHNY and CDR2 SVGAGI (reference sequence). For the CDR3, the DNA is TGTGCCAGCAGGCCCTCGACAGGGTTAAGAGAAAAACTGTTTTTT. It codes for CASRPSTGLREKLFF.